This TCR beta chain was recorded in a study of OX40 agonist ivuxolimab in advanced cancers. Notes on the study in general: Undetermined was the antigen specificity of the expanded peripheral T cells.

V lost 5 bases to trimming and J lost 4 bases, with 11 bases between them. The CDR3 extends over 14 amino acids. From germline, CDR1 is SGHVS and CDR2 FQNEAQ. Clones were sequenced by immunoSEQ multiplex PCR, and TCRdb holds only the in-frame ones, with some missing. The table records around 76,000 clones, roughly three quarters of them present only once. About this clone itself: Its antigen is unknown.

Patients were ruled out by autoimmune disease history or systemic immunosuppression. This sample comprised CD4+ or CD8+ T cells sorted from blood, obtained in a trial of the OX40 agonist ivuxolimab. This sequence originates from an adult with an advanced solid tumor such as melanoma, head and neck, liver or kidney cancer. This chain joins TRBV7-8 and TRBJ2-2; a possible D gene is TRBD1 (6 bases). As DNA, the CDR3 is TGTGCCAGCAGCCCAGGACAGTCCACCGGGGAGCTGTTTTTT. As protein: CASSPGQSTGELFF. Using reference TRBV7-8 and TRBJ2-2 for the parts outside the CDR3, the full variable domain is GAGVSQSPRYKVAKRGQDVALRCDPISGHVSLFWYQQALGQGPEFLTYFQNEAQLDKSGLPSDRFFAERPEGSVSTLKIQRTQQEDSAVYLCASSPGQSTGELFFGEGSRLTVL.